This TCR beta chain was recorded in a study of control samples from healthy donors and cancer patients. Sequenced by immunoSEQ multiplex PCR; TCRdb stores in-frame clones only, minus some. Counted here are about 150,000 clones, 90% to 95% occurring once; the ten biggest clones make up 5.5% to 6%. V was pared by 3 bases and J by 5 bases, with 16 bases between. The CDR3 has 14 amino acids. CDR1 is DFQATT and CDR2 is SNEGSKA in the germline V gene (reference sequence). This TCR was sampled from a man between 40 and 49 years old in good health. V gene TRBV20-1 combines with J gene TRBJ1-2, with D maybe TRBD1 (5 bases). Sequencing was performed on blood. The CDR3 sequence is CSASDQTAVYGYTF. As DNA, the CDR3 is TGCAGTGCTAGTGATCAGACAGCGGTATATGGCTACACCTTC.